This TCR beta chain was identified during a study of vaccination and CD4 T cells after COVID-19. Cultured CD4+ T-cell DNA underwent Oncomine TCR Beta short-read sequencing. TCRdb passed the PCR reads through MiXCR, listing each CDR3 protein once. Here the sample spans just over 3,500 distinct CDR3 sequences, around 40% being singletons. This clonotype rates as medium-sized (0.01 to 0.1%). Its antigen is as yet unknown. Treatment specified: roughly nine-day PBMC culture with coronavirus spike peptide pools or control peptides (ViraFEST assay). Positive PCR tests came between March and December 2020, ahead of the US Alpha, Beta and Delta variants. General study points: From roughly 21 to 40, the median of SARS-CoV-2-reactive clonotypes rose without reaching significance.

The receptor's source is a human donor who had recovered from COVID-19. Sequenced sample: CD4+ T cells from blood, cultured in vitro.

In DNA form, the CDR3 reads TGTGCCAGCGAGCGTCGACTAGCGGGAACACAAGAGACCCAGTACTTC. As protein: CASERRLAGTQETQYF. The chain recombines TRBV2 with TRBJ2-5; 11 bases are a match to TRBD2. There are 16 residues in the CDR3. Per the germline V gene, CDR1 is SNHLY and CDR2 is FYNNEI. After removal of 8 bases from V and 2 bases from J, the junction contained 10 bases not matched to a gene.